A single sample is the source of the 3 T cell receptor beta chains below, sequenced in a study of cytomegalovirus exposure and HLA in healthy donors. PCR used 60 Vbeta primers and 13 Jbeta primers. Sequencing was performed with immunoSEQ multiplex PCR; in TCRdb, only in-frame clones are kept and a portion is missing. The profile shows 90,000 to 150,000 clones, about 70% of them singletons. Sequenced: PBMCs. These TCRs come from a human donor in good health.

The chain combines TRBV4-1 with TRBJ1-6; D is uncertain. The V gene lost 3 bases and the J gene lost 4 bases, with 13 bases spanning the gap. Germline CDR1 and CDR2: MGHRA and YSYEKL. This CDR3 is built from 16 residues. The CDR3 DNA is TGCGCCAGCAGCCACCCTACGAGGGATTATAATTCACCCCTCCACTTT. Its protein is CASSHPTRDYNSPLHF.

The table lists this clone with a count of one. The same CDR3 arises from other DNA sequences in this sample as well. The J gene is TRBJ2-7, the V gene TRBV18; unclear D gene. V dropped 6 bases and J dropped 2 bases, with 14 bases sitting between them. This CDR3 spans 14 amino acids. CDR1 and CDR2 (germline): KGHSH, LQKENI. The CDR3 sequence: CASSPGKRPYEQYF. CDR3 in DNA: TGTGCCAGCTCGCCTGGTAAGCGCCCCTACGAGCAGTACTTC.

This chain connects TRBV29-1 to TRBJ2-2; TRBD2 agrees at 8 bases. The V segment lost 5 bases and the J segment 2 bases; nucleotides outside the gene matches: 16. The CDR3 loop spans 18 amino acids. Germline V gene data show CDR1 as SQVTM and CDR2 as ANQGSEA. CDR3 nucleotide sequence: TGCAGCGTTATAATGGCTAATAGACTAGCGCATAACACCGGGGAGCTGTTTTTT. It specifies CSVIMANRLAHNTGELFF.